This entry lists 7 T cell receptor beta chains sequenced from one sample in a study of cytomegalovirus exposure and HLA in healthy donors. The PCR had 60 Vbeta and 13 Jbeta primers. Sequencing was performed with immunoSEQ multiplex PCR; in TCRdb, only in-frame clones are kept and a portion is missing. The table shows some 140,000 clones, with roughly 77% occurring only once. Sequenced sample: PBMCs. These receptor sequences come from a female donor in good health and CMV-seronegative.

The V gene is TRBV28, the J gene TRBJ1-2, with D unresolved. V was clipped by 5 bases and J by 2 bases, with 15 bases between them. Germline CDR1 and CDR2: MDHEN and SYDVKM. This CDR3 is built from 15 residues. The DNA of the CDR3 is TGTGCCAGCAGTCCGCTGGGCAGTCCGAACTATGGCTACACCTTC. This sequence encodes CASSPLGSPNYGYTF.

The chain couples TRBV2 to TRBJ2-3; D possibly corresponds to TRBD2 (6 bases). Trimming stripped 3 bases from V and 9 bases from J, with 10 bases between. The CDR3 loop spans 12 amino acids. The germline V gene has CDR1 SNHLY and CDR2 FYNNEI. The CDR3 is CASSDTGLTQYF. In DNA, the CDR3 is TGTGCCAGCAGTGACACGGGACTGACGCAGTATTTT.

This clone was seen only a few times. The chain is built from TRBV7-2 and TRBJ2-7, with 12 bases aligning to TRBD2. This CDR3 spans 17 amino acids. V lost 0 bases and J lost 2; bases outside the gene matches: 5. The V gene's germline CDR1 is SGHTA and CDR2 FQGNSA. CDR3 residues: CASSLARSSGGAYEQYF. The CDR3 DNA is TGTGCCAGCAGCTTAGCGAGGTCTAGCGGGGGGGCCTACGAGCAGTACTTC. Together with reference TRBV7-2 and TRBJ2-7, the CDR3 gives the full variable domain: GAGVSQSPSNKVTEKGKDVELRCDPISGHTALYWYRQSLGQGLEFLIYFQGNSAPDKSGLPSDRFSAERTGGSVSTLTIQRTQQEDSAVYLCASSLARSSGGAYEQYFGPGTRLTVT.

V gene TRBV30 combines with J gene TRBJ1-6, with TRBD1 matching 7 bases. Unmatched junction bases numbered 3, after V lost 5 bases and J lost 5 bases. The CDR3 is 13 residues long. The germline gives CDR1 GTSNPN, CDR2 SVGIG (reference sequence). The CDR3 loop reads CAWGTVNNSPLHF. The DNA for the CDR3 is TGTGCCTGGGGGACAGTAAATAATTCACCCCTCCACTTT.

The chain has TRBV29-1 and TRBJ2-3, with D tentatively TRBD2 (5 bases). The CDR3 sequence is 11 residues long. V gave up 4 bases and J gave up 9 bases, with 11 bases separating them. Germline CDR1 and CDR2: SQVTM and ANQGSEA. The CDR3 bases are TGCAGCGTTGCTGAGGGTGGGACGCAGTATTTT. Translation gives CSVAEGGTQYF.

The chain uses TRBV9 and TRBJ1-4, with TRBD1 matching over 11 bases. V shed 7 bases, J shed 9 bases, and the junction held 5 bases outside the gene matches. This CDR3 is built from 13 residues. CDR1 is SGDLS, CDR2 YYNGEE, per germline. CDR3 in DNA: TGTGCCAGCGGACAGGGGGCGCGGAAAAAACTGTTTTTT. Protein: CASGQGARKKLFF.

This clone came up a few times. V usage is TRBV6-6 and J usage is TRBJ1-4; perhaps TRBD1 as D (6 bases). The V end lost 4 bases, the J end lost 8 bases, and 17 bases lay between the germline ends. The CDR3 spans 15 residues. Germline V gene sequence: CDR1 MNHNY, CDR2 SVGAGI (reference sequence). The CDR3: CASSFSPGAEEKLFF. The CDR3 nucleotides are TGTGCCAGCAGTTTTTCCCCAGGGGCGGAGGAAAAACTGTTTTTT.